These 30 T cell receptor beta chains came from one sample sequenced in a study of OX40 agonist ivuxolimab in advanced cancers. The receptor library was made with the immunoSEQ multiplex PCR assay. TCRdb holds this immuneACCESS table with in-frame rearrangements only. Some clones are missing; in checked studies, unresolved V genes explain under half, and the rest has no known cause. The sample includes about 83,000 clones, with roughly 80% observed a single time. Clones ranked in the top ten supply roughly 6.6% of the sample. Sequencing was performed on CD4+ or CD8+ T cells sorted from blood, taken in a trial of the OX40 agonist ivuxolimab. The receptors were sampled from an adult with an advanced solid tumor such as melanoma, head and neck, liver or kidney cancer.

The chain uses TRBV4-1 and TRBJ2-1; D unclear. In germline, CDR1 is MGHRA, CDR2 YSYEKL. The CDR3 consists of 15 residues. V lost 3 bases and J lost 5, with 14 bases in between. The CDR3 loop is CASSHRELTNNEQFF. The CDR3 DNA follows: TGCGCCAGCAGCCACCGAGAGCTTACAAACAATGAGCAGTTCTTC.

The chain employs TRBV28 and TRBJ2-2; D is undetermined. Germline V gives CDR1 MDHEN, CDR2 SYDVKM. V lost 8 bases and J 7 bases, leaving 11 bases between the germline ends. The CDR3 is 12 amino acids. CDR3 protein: CASGVSGGELFF. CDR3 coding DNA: TGTGCCAGCGGAGTGTCGGGCGGGGAGCTGTTTTTT. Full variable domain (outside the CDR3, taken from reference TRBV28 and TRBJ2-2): DVKVTQSSRYLVKRTGEKVFLECVQDMDHENMFWYRQDPGLGLRLIYFSYDVKMKEKGDIPEGYSVSREKKERFSLILESASTNQTSMYLCASGVSGGELFFGEGSRLTVL.

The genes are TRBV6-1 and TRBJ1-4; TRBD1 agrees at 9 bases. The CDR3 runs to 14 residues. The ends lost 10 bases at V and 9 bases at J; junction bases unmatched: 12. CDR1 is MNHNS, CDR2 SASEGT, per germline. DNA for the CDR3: TGTGCCACCGAGGCCGGGACAGGGAGGAAAAAACTGTTTTTT. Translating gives CATEAGTGRKKLFF.

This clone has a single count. CDR3 residues: CASSPRTGGHDSDQEATYEQYF. The DNA for the CDR3 is TGTGCCAGCAGCCCACGGACAGGGGGCCATGATTCGGATCAAGAAGCGACCTACGAGCAGTACTTC. The rearrangement links TRBV7-3 to TRBJ2-7; 11 nucleotides agree with TRBD1. With 5 bases clipped from V and 2 bases from J, the junction kept 26 bases outside the gene matches. CDR1 is SGHTA, CDR2 FQGTGA, per germline. The CDR3 covers 22 residues.

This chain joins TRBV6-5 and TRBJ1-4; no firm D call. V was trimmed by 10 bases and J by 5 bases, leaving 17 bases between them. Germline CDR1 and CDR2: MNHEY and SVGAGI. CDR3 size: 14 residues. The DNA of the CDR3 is TGTGCCACCTCTAGCGGGCTTTTCAATGAAAAACTGTTTTTT. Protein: CATSSGLFNEKLFF.

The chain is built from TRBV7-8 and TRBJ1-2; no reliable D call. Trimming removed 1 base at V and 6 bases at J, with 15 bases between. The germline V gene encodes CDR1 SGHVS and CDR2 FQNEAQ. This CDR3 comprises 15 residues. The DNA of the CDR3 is TGTGCCAGCAGCTTAGACCGGACGACGACGGATGGCTACACCTTC. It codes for CASSLDRTTTDGYTF. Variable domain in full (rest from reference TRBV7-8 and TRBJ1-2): GAGVSQSPRYKVAKRGQDVALRCDPISGHVSLFWYQQALGQGPEFLTYFQNEAQLDKSGLPSDRFFAERPEGSVSTLKIQRTQQEDSAVYLCASSLDRTTTDGYTFGSGTRLTVV.

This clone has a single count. As DNA, the CDR3 is TGTGCCAGCTCACCGGACATGCTTCGAGAGCAGTACTTC. Its protein is CASSPDMLREQYF. The chain employs TRBV18 and TRBJ2-7, with a weak D call TRBD1 (5 bases). CDR3 length: 13 amino acids. CDR1 is KGHSH, CDR2 LQKENI, per germline. V was cut by 3 bases and J by 7 bases, with 13 bases left in between.

DNA of the CDR3: TGTGCCATCAGTCAAGCGGGAGTTGGAGAGACCCAGTACTTC. It codes for CAISQAGVGETQYF. The V call is TRBV10-3, the J call TRBJ2-5; 8 bases match TRBD2. The CDR3 has 14 residues. CDR1 and CDR2 from the germline V gene are ENHRY and SYGVKD. The V and J ends lost 5 bases and 4 bases, in that order; junction bases with no gene match: 6.

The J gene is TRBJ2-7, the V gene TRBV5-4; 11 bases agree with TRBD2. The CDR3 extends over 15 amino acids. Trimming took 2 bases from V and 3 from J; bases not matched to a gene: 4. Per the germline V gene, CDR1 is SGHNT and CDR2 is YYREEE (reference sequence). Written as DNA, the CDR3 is TGTGCCAGCAGCTTCTTCGGGACTAGCGGCTACGAGCAGTACTTC. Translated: CASSFFGTSGYEQYF.

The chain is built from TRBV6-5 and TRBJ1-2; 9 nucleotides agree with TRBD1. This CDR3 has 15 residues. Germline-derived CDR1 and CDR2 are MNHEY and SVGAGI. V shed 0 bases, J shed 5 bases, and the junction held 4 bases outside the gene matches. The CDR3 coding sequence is TGTGCCAGCAGTTACTCTGGACAGGGGTGGTATGGCTACACCTTC. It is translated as CASSYSGQGWYGYTF.

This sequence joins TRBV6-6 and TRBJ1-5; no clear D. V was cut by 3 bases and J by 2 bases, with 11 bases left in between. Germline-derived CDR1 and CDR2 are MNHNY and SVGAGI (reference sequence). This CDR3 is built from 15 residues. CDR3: CASSYSLGGNQPQHF. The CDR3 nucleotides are TGTGCCAGCAGTTATTCCCTGGGTGGCAATCAGCCCCAGCATTTT.

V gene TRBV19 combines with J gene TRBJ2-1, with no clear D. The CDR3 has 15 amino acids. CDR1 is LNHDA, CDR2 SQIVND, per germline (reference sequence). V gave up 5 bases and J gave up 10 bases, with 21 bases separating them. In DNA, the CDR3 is TGTGCCAGTAGTGCCACATCTCTGGCCACATGGGAGCAGTTCTTC. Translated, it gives CASSATSLATWEQFF.

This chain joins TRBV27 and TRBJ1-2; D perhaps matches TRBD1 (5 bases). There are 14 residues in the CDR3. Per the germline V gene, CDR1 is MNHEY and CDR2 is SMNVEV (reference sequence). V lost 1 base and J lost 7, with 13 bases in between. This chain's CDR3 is CASSLYLGAGGYTF. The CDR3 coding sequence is TGTGCCAGCAGTTTATACTTAGGGGCCGGTGGCTACACCTTC.

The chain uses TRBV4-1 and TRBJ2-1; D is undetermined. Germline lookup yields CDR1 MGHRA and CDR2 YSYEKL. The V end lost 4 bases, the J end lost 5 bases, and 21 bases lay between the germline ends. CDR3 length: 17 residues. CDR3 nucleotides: TGCGCCAGCAGCCTAAACTCGGCACTCGCTGATAACAATGAGCAGTTCTTC. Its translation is CASSLNSALADNNEQFF.

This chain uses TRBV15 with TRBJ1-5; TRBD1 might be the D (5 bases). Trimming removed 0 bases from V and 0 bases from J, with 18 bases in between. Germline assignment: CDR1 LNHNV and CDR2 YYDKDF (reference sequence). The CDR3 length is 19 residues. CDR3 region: CATSRDKRVGDYSNQPQHF. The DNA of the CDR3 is TGTGCCACCAGCAGAGATAAGAGGGTTGGGGACTATAGCAATCAGCCCCAGCATTTT.

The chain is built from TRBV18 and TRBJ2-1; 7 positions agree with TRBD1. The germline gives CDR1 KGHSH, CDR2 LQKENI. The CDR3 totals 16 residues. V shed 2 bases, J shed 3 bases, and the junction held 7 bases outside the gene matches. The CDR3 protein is CASSPGQGDSYNEQFF. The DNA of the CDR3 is TGTGCCAGCTCACCAGGGCAGGGGGATAGCTACAATGAGCAGTTCTTC. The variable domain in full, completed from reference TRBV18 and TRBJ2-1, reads NAGVMQNPRHLVRRRGQEARLRCSPMKGHSHVYWYRQLPEEGLKFMVYLQKENIIDESGMPKERFSAEFPKEGPSILRIQQVVRGDSAAYFCASSPGQGDSYNEQFFGPGTRLTVL.

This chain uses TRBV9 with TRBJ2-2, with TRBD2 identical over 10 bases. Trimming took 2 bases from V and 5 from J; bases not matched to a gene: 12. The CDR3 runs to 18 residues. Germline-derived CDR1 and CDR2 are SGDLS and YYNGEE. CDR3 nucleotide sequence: TGTGCCAGCAGCGTGGGTAGCGGGGGGTATATCCGGACCGGGGAGCTGTTTTTT. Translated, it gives CASSVGSGGYIRTGELFF.

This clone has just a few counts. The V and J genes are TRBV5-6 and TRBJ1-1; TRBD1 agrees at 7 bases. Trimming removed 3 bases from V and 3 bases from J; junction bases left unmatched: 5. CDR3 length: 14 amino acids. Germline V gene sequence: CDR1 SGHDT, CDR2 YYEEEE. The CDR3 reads CASSSGTADTEAFF. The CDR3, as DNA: TGTGCCAGCAGCTCCGGGACAGCAGACACTGAAGCTTTCTTT.

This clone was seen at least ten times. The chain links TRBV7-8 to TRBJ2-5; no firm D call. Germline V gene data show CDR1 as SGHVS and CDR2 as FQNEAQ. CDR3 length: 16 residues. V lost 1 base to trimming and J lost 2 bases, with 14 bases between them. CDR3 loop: CASSLGLGGLQETQYF. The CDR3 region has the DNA TGTGCCAGCAGCTTAGGTTTGGGCGGCTTACAAGAGACCCAGTACTTC.

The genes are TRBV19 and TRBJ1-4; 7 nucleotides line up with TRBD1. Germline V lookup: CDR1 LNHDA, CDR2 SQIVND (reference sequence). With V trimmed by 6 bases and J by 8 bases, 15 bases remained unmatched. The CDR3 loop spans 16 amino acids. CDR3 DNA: TGTGCCAGTAGCAGGGGGTCTTGGGGTTTCGGCGAAAAACTGTTTTTT. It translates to CASSRGSWGFGEKLFF.

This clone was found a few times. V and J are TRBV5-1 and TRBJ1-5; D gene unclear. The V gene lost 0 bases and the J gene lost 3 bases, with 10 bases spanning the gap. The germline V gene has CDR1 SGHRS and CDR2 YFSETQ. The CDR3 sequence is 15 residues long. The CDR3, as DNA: TGCGCCAGCAGCTTGGAGGGTACATTCAATCAGCCCCAGCATTTT. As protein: CASSLEGTFNQPQHF.

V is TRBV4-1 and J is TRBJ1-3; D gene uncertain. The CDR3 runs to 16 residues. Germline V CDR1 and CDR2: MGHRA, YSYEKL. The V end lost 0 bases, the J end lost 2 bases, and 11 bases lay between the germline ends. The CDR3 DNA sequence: TGCGCCAGCAGCCAAGAACAAGTGAGCCCTGGAAACACCATATATTTT. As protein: CASSQEQVSPGNTIYF.

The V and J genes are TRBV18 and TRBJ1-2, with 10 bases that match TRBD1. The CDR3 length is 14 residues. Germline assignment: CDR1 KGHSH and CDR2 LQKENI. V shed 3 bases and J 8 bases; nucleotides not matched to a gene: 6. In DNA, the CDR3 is TGTGCCAGCTCACCGGGACAGGGGTTTGGCGGCTACACCTTC. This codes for CASSPGQGFGGYTF.

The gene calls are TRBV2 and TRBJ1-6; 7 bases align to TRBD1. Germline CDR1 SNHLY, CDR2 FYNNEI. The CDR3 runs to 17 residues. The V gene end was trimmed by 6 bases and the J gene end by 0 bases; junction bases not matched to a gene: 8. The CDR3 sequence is CASRTTGRGSYNSPLHF. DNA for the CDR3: TGTGCCAGCAGGACGACAGGGAGAGGCTCCTATAATTCACCCCTCCACTTT.

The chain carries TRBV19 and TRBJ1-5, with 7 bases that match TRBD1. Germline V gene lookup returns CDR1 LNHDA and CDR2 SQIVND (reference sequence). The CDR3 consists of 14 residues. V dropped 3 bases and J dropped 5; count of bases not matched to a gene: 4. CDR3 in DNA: TGTGCCAGTAGTATGCAGGGGGGGGATCAGCCCCAGCATTTT. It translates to CASSMQGGDQPQHF.

CDR3 sequence: CASSPRGQWGSYEQYF. The CDR3 region has the DNA TGTGCCAGCAGCCCTCGAGGTCAGTGGGGGTCCTACGAGCAGTACTTC. This rearrangement joins TRBV11-2 to TRBJ2-5; D possibly uses TRBD1 or TRBD2 (5 bases each). The assigned J gene may be wrong: the sequence end matches TRBJ2-7 better. CDR1 and CDR2 (germline): SGHAT, FQNNGV. The CDR3 is made up of 16 amino acids.

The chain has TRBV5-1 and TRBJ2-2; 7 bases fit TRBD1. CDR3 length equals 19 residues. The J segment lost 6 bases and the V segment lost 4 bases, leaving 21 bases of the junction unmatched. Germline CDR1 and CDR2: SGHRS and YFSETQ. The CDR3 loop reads CASSPQVSSGTDTAGELFF. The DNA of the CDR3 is TGCGCCAGCAGCCCACAAGTTTCGTCCGGGACAGATACCGCCGGGGAGCTGTTTTTT.

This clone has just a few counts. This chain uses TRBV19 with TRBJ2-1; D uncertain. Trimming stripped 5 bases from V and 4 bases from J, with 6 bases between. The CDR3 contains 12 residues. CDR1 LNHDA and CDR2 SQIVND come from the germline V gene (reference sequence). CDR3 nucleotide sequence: TGTGCCAGTAGTTTATATTACAATGAGCAGTTCTTC. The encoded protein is CASSLYYNEQFF.

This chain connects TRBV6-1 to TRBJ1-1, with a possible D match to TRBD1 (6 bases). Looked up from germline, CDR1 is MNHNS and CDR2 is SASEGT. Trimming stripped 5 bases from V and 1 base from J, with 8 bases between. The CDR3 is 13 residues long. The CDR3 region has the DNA TGTGCCAGCAGTTTACAGGGGAACACTGAAGCTTTCTTT. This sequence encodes CASSLQGNTEAFF.

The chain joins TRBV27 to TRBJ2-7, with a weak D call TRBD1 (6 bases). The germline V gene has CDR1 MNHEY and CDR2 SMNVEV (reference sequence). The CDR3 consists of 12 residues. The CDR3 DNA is TGTGCTTCCCAGGGGATGAAGAACGAGCAGTACTTC. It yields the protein CASQGMKNEQYF.